This entry describes one T cell receptor beta chain. Per the authors' pipeline: Amplification from reference gene primers served as the basis for estimated nucleated cell counts. Sequencing used immunoSEQ multiplex PCR; TCRdb keeps in-frame clones, though not all of them. The D gene and trimming were derived from the DNA, and the V and J assignments and clone size from that table. The data show 200,000 to 250,000 clones, about 87% seen once. The CDR3 length is 15 residues. Germline CDR1 LNHNV, CDR2 YYDKDF (reference sequence). The J segment lost 6 bases and the V segment lost 5 bases, leaving 7 bases of the junction unmatched. Recovery meant two consecutive negative NP/OP PCR tests, professional clearance, or resolved symptoms. The data derive from a study of blood T cell repertoires in COVID-19. Study overall: PBMCs, B-cell-depleted T cells, or T cells were the source of the cDNA or gDNA that made up the material.

This sequence originates from a woman younger than 45 who had recovered from COVID-19. The sample was PBMCs or T cells enriched from blood (not recorded which). The chain links TRBV15 to TRBJ2-2, with TRBD2 matching 9 bases. In DNA, the CDR3 is TGTGCCACCAGCCAGCGGGGGGTCAGGGCCGGGGAGCTGTTTTTT. It translates to CATSQRGVRAGELFF. The complete variable domain, with remaining parts taken from reference TRBV15 and TRBJ2-2, reads DAMVIQNPRYQVTQFGKPVTLSCSQTLNHNVMYWYQQKSSQAPKLLFHYYDKDFNNEADTPDNFQSRRPNTSFCFLDIRSPGLGDTAMYLCATSQRGVRAGELFFGEGSRLTVL.